Below, 30 T cell receptor beta chains from the same sample are listed, as sequenced in a study of tissue T cells after allogeneic stem cell transplantation. The time point here: mouse harvest day 7 after allogeneic transplant. Tail vein injection delivered 10^7 T-cell-depleted bone marrow cells and 10^6 splenic CD5+ T cells. Libraries were prepared by immunoSEQ multiplex PCR; TCRdb keeps only in-frame clonotypes and omits some of them. The table lists approximately 7,900 clones, roughly 45% of them singletons. What was sequenced was skin. All receptors come from a female BALB/c mouse given C57BL/6 T cells with graft-versus-host disease after an allogeneic hematopoietic cell transplant.

This clone ranks as medium-sized (0.01 to 0.1%). Gene names and germline match the mouse. CDR3 region: CASSPFGTDSYEQYF. CDR3 DNA (partial): TGTGCAAGCAGCCCCTTCGGGACAGACTCCTATGAACAGTAC. V is TRBV16 and J is TRBJ2-7; 7 nucleotides align to TRBD1. The read comes to an end 1 residue before the CDR3 does, leaving the germline J gene to fill in the end. With 5 bases clipped from V and 0 bases from J, the junction kept 7 bases outside the gene matches. The V gene's germline CDR1 is SGHSA and CDR2 FRNQAP. The CDR3 covers 15 residues.

About this clone itself: The genes are named according to mouse. The read ends 1 residue early relative to the CDR3; the germline J gene fills the gap. This chain joins TRBV19 and TRBJ1-2; D perhaps matches TRBD1 (5 bases). Germline CDR1 and CDR2: FNHDT and SITEND (reference sequence). CDR3 size: 14 residues. V was clipped by 2 bases and J by 0 bases, with 8 bases between them. Partial CDR3 DNA: TGTGCCAGCAGTATGGGGGATGCAAACTCCGACTACACC. Translated, it gives CASSMGDANSDYT. The full CDR3 protein is CASSMGDANSDYTF.

Notes on this clone: The listed genes are named as in mouse. The read gets to within 1 residue of the CDR3 end, and the germline J gene fills in the rest. This chain joins TRBV26 and TRBJ2-4, with 8 bases aligning to TRBD1. CDR1 and CDR2 from the germline V gene are KGHPV and FQNQEV (reference sequence). V lost 0 bases, J lost 0 bases, and 2 bases stayed unmatched. The CDR3 sequence is 16 residues long. The CDR3 DNA, read in part, is TGTGCCAGCAGTCTGTCGACAGGGGCTAGTCAAAACACCTTGTAC. Translating gives CASSLSTGASQNTLY. The whole CDR3 sequence is CASSLSTGASQNTLYF.

Regarding this clone: Mouse gene names and germline throughout. The observed sequence ends 1 residue before the CDR3 terminus, with the missing tail filled in from the germline J gene. The genes are TRBV26 and TRBJ1-1; D not certain. There are 13 residues in the CDR3. Deletions cut 3 bases from V and 1 base from J, with 6 bases between. Looked up from germline, CDR1 is KGHPV and CDR2 is FQNQEV (reference sequence). CDR3 residues: CASSLPRNTEVFF. Incomplete CDR3 DNA: TGTGCCAGCAGTCTCCCCAGGAACACAGAAGTCTTC. Combining the CDR3 with reference TRBV26 and TRBJ1-1 gives the whole variable domain NSKVIQTPRYLVKGQGQKAKMRCIPEKGHPVVFWYQQNKNNEFKFLINFQNQEVLQQIDMTEKRFSAECPSNSPCSLEIQSSEAGDSALYLCASSLPRNTEVFFGKGTRLTVV.

To note about this clone: These gene names are mouse names. Read coverage stops 1 residue before the CDR3 terminus; the germline J gene supplies the remainder. The chain joins TRBV20 to TRBJ1-4, with TRBD1 identical over 9 bases. In germline, CDR1 is GFQATS, CDR2 STVNSAI. The CDR3 loop spans 14 amino acids. V gave up 1 base and J gave up 5 bases; unmatched junction bases: 2. Here the CDR3 reads CGARVGTGNERLFF. CDR3 DNA (partial): TGTGGTGCTAGGGTAGGGACAGGGAACGAAAGATTATTT. The full variable domain, completed using reference TRBV20 and TRBJ1-4, is GALVYQYPRRTICKSGTSMRMECQAVGFQATSVAWYRQSPQKTFELIALSTVNSAIKYEQNFTQEKFPISHPNLSFSSMTVLNAYLEDRGLYLCGARVGTGNERLFFGHGTKLSVL.

This clone was counted between two and nine times. Germline and genes here are mouse. The read gets to within 1 residue of the CDR3 end, and the germline J gene fills in the rest. The chain has TRBV24 and TRBJ1-1, with D uncertain. The germline V and J ends were trimmed by 3 bases and 1 base, with 9 bases remaining between them. Germline-derived CDR1 and CDR2 are KGHTA and FRNEEI. The CDR3 totals 14 residues. The CDR3 bases that were read are TGTGCCAGCAGTCTCCGGACGAGAAACACAGAAGTCTTC. It encodes CASSLRTRNTEVF. The whole CDR3 region reads CASSLRTRNTEVFF.

This clone appeared a single time. The gene names given are mouse names. The read ends 1 residue shy of where the CDR3 ends; the end is completed using the germline J gene. V is TRBV15 and J is TRBJ2-7, with TRBD1 matching 7 bases. Trimming at V came to 6 bases and at J to 0 bases, leaving 5 bases not matched to a gene. The germline gives CDR1 SGHND, CDR2 FRSKSL. The CDR3 covers 14 residues. This chain's CDR3 is CASRGDRSSYEQYF. The DNA read from the CDR3 is TGTGCCAGCAGGGGGGACAGAAGCTCCTATGAACAGTAC.

In the case of this clone: Each gene name is a mouse one. The observed sequence ends 1 residue before the CDR3 terminus, with the missing tail filled in from the germline J gene. This chain connects TRBV26 to TRBJ2-1; a possible D gene is TRBD2 (6 bases). CDR1 is KGHPV, CDR2 FQNQEV, per germline (reference sequence). V lost 4 bases and J lost 4, with 11 bases in between. This CDR3 comprises 14 residues. The CDR3 sequence is CASSPPGLYAEQFF. The covered CDR3 bases are TGTGCCAGCAGTCCGCCGGGACTATATGCTGAGCAGTTC.

As for this clone: Here the gene names and germline are mouse. The CDR3 sequence is CASRGQYEQYF. The CDR3 DNA, read in part, is TGTGCCAGCAGGGGACAGTATGAACAGTAC. V usage is TRBV26 and J usage is TRBJ2-7; 7 bases agree with TRBD1. The CDR3 is cut off 1 residue early in the read; its end comes from the germline J gene. The CDR3 loop spans 11 amino acids. V dropped 6 bases and J dropped 4; count of bases not matched to a gene: 0. Germline CDR1 is KGHPV and CDR2 is FQNQEV (reference sequence).

This clone has a handful of counts. These gene names are mouse names. The read gets to within 1 residue of the CDR3 end, and the germline J gene fills in the rest. This rearrangement joins TRBV26 to TRBJ1-4; maybe TRBD1 (5 bases). Trimming left V 7 bases short and J 4 bases short, with 7 bases between. The CDR3 length is 12 residues. Germline V lookup: CDR1 KGHPV, CDR2 FQNQEV (reference sequence). The CDR3 loop is CASKTDNERLFF. Incomplete CDR3 DNA: TGTGCCAGCAAGACAGACAACGAAAGATTATTT.

To note about this clone: Gene names and germline refer to mouse. The missing CDR3 end, 1 residue past where the read stops, is filled in from the germline J gene. V usage is TRBV1 and J usage is TRBJ2-5; 7 bases are a match to TRBD1. The length of the CDR3 is 14 residues. Germline assignment: CDR1 NSQYPW and CDR2 LRSPGD (reference sequence). The ends lost 2 bases at V and 3 bases at J; junction bases unmatched: 2. The DNA read from the CDR3 is TGCACCTGCAGTGCAAGGGACAGACAAGACACCCAGTAC. Amino acids: CTCSARDRQDTQY. The full CDR3 protein reads CTCSARDRQDTQYF.

Notes on this clone: Mouse gene names and germline throughout. The read ends 1 residue early relative to the CDR3; the germline J gene fills the gap. V usage is TRBV23 and J usage is TRBJ2-4; TRBD2, the table's D call, lacks a check against the DNA. Per germline, CDR1 KGHTA and CDR2 FQNQQP. CDR3 length: 16 amino acids. The CDR3 protein is CSSSHPGLGGQNTLYF. The covered CDR3 bases are TGCTCCAGCAGTCACCCGGGACTGGGGGGTCAAAACACCTTGTAC. Full variable domain (missing parts from reference TRBV23 and TRBJ2-4): DAAVTQKPRYLIKMKGQEAEMKCIPEKGHTAVFWYQQKQSKELKFLIYFQNQQPLDQIDMVKERFSAVCPSSSLCSLGIRTCEAEDSALYLCSSSHPGLGGQNTLYFGAGTRLSVL.

Concerning this clone: Gene names and germline match the mouse. Read data end 1 residue before the CDR3 end; the end is taken from the germline J gene. V is TRBV3 and J is TRBJ2-4, with TRBD2 identical over 12 bases. The CDR3 runs to 16 residues. The J segment lost 3 bases and the V segment lost 2 bases, leaving 3 bases of the junction unmatched. Germline loops: CDR1 SNHLY, CDR2 FYNGKV (reference sequence). CDR3 loop: CASSLLGLGGQNTLYF. The CDR3 DNA, read in part, is TGTGCCAGCAGCTTATTGGGACTGGGGGGCCAAAACACCTTGTAC.

A few counts support this clone. The genes are named according to mouse. The read falls 1 residue short of the CDR3 end, and the missing part is taken from the germline J gene. This rearrangement joins TRBV26 to TRBJ1-6, with D possibly TRBD1 on 6 matching bases. TRBJ1-6 is given ORF status, its function remaining uncertain. V lost 2 bases and J lost 7, with 9 bases in between. There are 14 residues in the CDR3. Germline CDR1 is KGHPV and CDR2 is FQNQEV (reference sequence). CDR3 residues: CASSLTGKNSPLYF. The DNA read from the CDR3 is TGTGCCAGCAGTCTGACAGGGAAGAATTCGCCCCTCTAC.

This clone was found a few times. Gene names and germline refer to mouse. The CDR3 end lies 1 residue beyond the end of the read and is filled in from the germline J gene. This chain joins TRBV13-1 and TRBJ2-1; 7 positions match TRBD2. J lost 6 bases, V lost 0 bases, and 6 bases had no gene match. The CDR3 loop spans 15 amino acids. Germline V gives CDR1 NSHNY, CDR2 SYGAGN. CDR3 sequence: CASSDGWGRGAEQFF. The part of the CDR3 DNA that was read is TGTGCCAGCAGTGATGGCTGGGGGAGGGGTGCTGAGCAGTTC.

As to this clone: Mouse gene names and germline throughout. The CDR3 goes on 1 residue after the read ends, and that part is filled in from the germline J gene. The chain combines TRBV13-2 with TRBJ1-2; the match to TRBD1 covers 9 bases. CDR1 and CDR2 (germline): NNHNN, SYGAGS (reference sequence). The length of the CDR3 is 13 residues. V shed 2 bases and J 6 bases; nucleotides not matched to a gene: 2. CDR3 sequence: CASGETGGPDYTF. The DNA read from the CDR3 is TGTGCCAGCGGTGAGACAGGGGGACCCGACTACACC.

This clone was seen a few times. The gene names given are mouse names. The read terminates 1 residue before the CDR3 end, so the remaining end is supplied by the germline J gene. The V call is TRBV26, the J call TRBJ2-1; D is undetermined. The germline V and J ends were trimmed by 2 bases and 2 bases, with 7 bases remaining between them. CDR3 length: 14 residues. CDR1 and CDR2 (germline): KGHPV, FQNQEV (reference sequence). The sequenced CDR3 bases are TGTGCCAGCAGTCTGACCACCCACTATGCTGAGCAGTTC. Amino acid sequence: CASSLTTHYAEQF. The whole CDR3 sequence reads CASSLTTHYAEQFF.

Remarks on this clone: The gene symbols are mouse symbols. The read ends 1 residue shy of where the CDR3 ends; the end is completed using the germline J gene. The V gene is TRBV5, the J gene TRBJ2-3; D call uncertain. V gave up 4 bases and J gave up 0 bases, with 11 bases separating them. The CDR3 spans 15 residues. Germline lookup yields CDR1 LGHNA and CDR2 YNLKQL (reference sequence). The sequenced CDR3 bases are TGTGCCAGCAGCCCCGGACCGTCTAGTGCAGAAACGCTGTAT. Residues: CASSPGPSSAETLY. The CDR3 in full is CASSPGPSSAETLYF.

Concerning this clone itself: Gene names refer to mouse genes. The CDR3 extends 1 residue past the end of the read, so its final part is completed from the germline J gene. V and J are TRBV15 and TRBJ2-2, with D unclear. Trimming took off 3 bases at V and 4 bases at J, with 6 bases between the two ends. The CDR3 spans 13 residues. CDR1 SGHND and CDR2 FRSKSL come from the germline V gene. CDR3 amino acids: CASSFGSTGQLYF. CDR3 bases read: TGTGCCAGCAGTTTCGGGTCCACCGGGCAGCTCTAC. Based on the CDR3 plus reference TRBV15 and TRBJ2-2, the full variable domain is DAGVTQTPRHEVAEKGQTIILKCEPVSGHNDLFWYRQTKIQGLELLSYFRSKSLMEDGGAFKDRFKAEMLNSSFSTLKIQPTEPKDSAVYLCASSFGSTGQLYFGEGSKLTVL.

As concerns this clone: The listed genes are named as in mouse. The read ends 1 residue before the CDR3 terminus; that terminus is restored from the germline J gene. The gene calls are TRBV26 and TRBJ2-5; D not certain. This CDR3 is built from 14 residues. The germline V gene encodes CDR1 KGHPV and CDR2 FQNQEV (reference sequence). Between the trimmed V and J ends, which lost 6 bases and 0 bases, there was a span of 10 bases. CDR3 sequence: CASSPTINQDTQYF. The part of the CDR3 DNA that was read is TGTGCCAGCAGCCCGACAATTAACCAAGACACCCAGTAC.

This clone has just a few counts. Gene names are the mouse ones. The CDR3 extends 1 residue past the end of the read, so its final part is completed from the germline J gene. V gene TRBV31 combines with J gene TRBJ1-4; the match to TRBD1 covers 9 bases. Germline loops: CDR1 GKSSPN, CDR2 SITVG. With V trimmed by 3 bases and J by 6 bases, 2 bases remained unmatched. This CDR3 has 13 residues. Partial CDR3 DNA: TGTGCCTGGAGCCGGACAGGGGACGAAAGATTATTT. This codes for CAWSRTGDERLF. The CDR3 in full is CAWSRTGDERLFF.

With respect to this clone: Germline and genes: mouse. The DNA ends 1 residue before the CDR3 does, and the rest of the CDR3 is filled in from the germline J gene. The chain recombines TRBV3 with TRBJ2-4, with D uncertain. The CDR3 covers 12 residues. Germline V gene lookup returns CDR1 SNHLY and CDR2 FYNGKV (reference sequence). The V end was cut by 3 bases, the J end by 2 bases, with 3 bases between. The sequenced CDR3 bases are TGTGCCAGCAGCTTGGATCAAAACACCTTGTAC. Protein: CASSLDQNTLY. The whole CDR3 is CASSLDQNTLYF.

About this clone itself: Any gene name here is a mouse gene name. The read falls 1 residue short of the CDR3 end, and the missing part is taken from the germline J gene. The rearrangement joins TRBV3 to TRBJ1-3, with 7 positions matching TRBD1. Germline loops: CDR1 SNHLY, CDR2 FYNGKV (reference sequence). J gave up 4 bases and V 3 bases, and 3 bases lay outside the gene matches. CDR3 size: 14 residues. CDR3 sequence: CASSLRGPGNTLYF. The sequenced part of the CDR3 DNA is TGTGCCAGCAGCTTGAGGGGGCCCGGAAATACGCTCTAT.

About this clone: Germline and genes here are mouse. The read terminates 1 residue before the CDR3 end, so the remaining end is supplied by the germline J gene. This sequence joins TRBV23 and TRBJ2-3; TRBD1 is the table's D call, not checked against the DNA. The germline V gene encodes CDR1 KGHTA and CDR2 FQNQQP. The CDR3 length is 15 residues. CDR3 bases read: TGCTCCAGCAGTCAAAAACAGGGCGGAGCAGAAACGCTGTAT. Protein product: CSSSQKQGGAETLY. The full CDR3 protein reads CSSSQKQGGAETLYF.

Turning to this clone: Germline and genes here are mouse. The read halts 1 residue ahead of the CDR3 end, with the missing end drawn from the germline J gene. This rearrangement joins TRBV23 to TRBJ1-4. This CDR3 has 17 residues. CDR1 KGHTA and CDR2 FQNQQP come from the germline V gene. The CDR3 spells CSSSQSPMEISNERLFF. The sequenced CDR3 bases are TGCTCCAGCAGTCAATCCCCCATGGAAATTTCCAACGAAAGATTATTT. Full variable domain (outside the CDR3, taken from reference TRBV23 and TRBJ1-4): DAAVTQKPRYLIKMKGQEAEMKCIPEKGHTAVFWYQQKQSKELKFLIYFQNQQPLDQIDMVKERFSAVCPSSSLCSLGIRTCEAEDSALYLCSSSQSPMEISNERLFFGHGTKLSVL.

As concerns this clone: The gene names given are mouse names. The CDR3 goes on 1 residue after the read ends, and that part is filled in from the germline J gene. The sample has other DNA sequences that encode this CDR3 too. The chain combines TRBV26 with TRBJ1-1; unclear D gene. The CDR3 spans 13 residues. The V end lost 2 bases, the J end lost 0 bases, and 4 bases lay between the germline ends. The germline V gene encodes CDR1 KGHPV and CDR2 FQNQEV (reference sequence). CDR3 protein: CASSLGQNTEVFF. The sequenced CDR3 bases are TGTGCCAGCAGTCTGGGGCAGAACACAGAAGTCTTC.

As concerns this clone: Gene labels here are mouse ones. The CDR3 end lies 1 residue beyond the end of the read and is filled in from the germline J gene. This chain connects TRBV26 to TRBJ1-1; D is ambiguous. Germline V gives CDR1 KGHPV, CDR2 FQNQEV (reference sequence). V shed 0 bases and J shed 3 bases, with 8 bases lying between them. This CDR3 comprises 14 residues. The CDR3 sequence is CASSLSLGYTEVFF. The CDR3 DNA, read in part, is TGTGCCAGCAGTCTGTCCCTGGGATACACAGAAGTCTTC.

Concerning this clone itself: Mouse gene names apply. The read ends 1 residue early relative to the CDR3; the germline J gene fills the gap. This sequence joins TRBV3 and TRBJ2-1, with 12 bases fitting TRBD2. This CDR3 region has 14 residues. V shed 4 bases, J shed 9 bases, and the junction held 4 bases outside the gene matches. CDR1 SNHLY and CDR2 FYNGKV come from the germline V gene (reference sequence). Incomplete CDR3 DNA: TGTGCCAGCAGCTCGACTGGGGGGGCGGGTGAGCAGTTC. Translation gives CASSSTGGAGEQF. In full, the CDR3 reads CASSSTGGAGEQFF.

This clone was picked up one time. The gene names here belong to mouse. Partial CDR3 DNA: TGTGGTGCTAGGACAGGGGTCGAAAGATTATTT. Its protein product is CGARTGVERLF. The whole CDR3 protein is CGARTGVERLFF. This chain connects TRBV20 to TRBJ1-4; 7 nucleotides agree with TRBD1. The sequenced fragment ends 1 residue before the CDR3 boundary, so the rest is inferred from the germline J gene. The germline gives CDR1 GFQATS, CDR2 STVNSAI. With V trimmed by 2 bases and J by 7 bases, 1 base remained unmatched. The length of the CDR3 is 12 residues.

With respect to this clone: The gene symbols are mouse symbols. The read finishes 1 residue shy of the CDR3 end, and the germline J gene is used to complete it. This sequence joins TRBV15 and TRBJ2-3; 11 nucleotides line up with TRBD2. This CDR3 is 14 amino acids long. Per the germline V gene, CDR1 is SGHND and CDR2 is FRSKSL. The V segment lost 7 bases and the J segment 2 bases; nucleotides outside the gene matches: 2. The CDR3: CASKGLGVAETLYF. The sequenced CDR3 bases are TGTGCCAGCAAGGGACTGGGGGTTGCAGAAACGCTGTAT.